The 9 T cell receptor beta chains presented below share a single source sample, sequenced in a study of radiation and T cells in renal cell carcinoma. Time point reported: blood 4 weeks post-SBRT, at nephrectomy. The sample's treatment: 15 Gy SBRT to primary tumor, nephrectomy 4 weeks later. The repertoire was sequenced with immunoSEQ multiplex PCR; TCRdb's copy has only in-frame clones and lacks some. Seen here are just under 150,000 clones, 75% to 90% observed once, and the top ten hold around 17%. The sequences come from blood, collected from a patient whose treatment included radiotherapy and nephrectomy. Receptors originate from a woman aged 50 to 65 with renal cell carcinoma.

In regard to this clone: The limits of the CDR3 on the DNA are not certain, so only TCRdb's listed CDR3 is given. The chain recombines TRBV6-6 with TRBJ2-1; TRBD1, the table's D call, lacks a check against the DNA. The CDR3 is 16 residues long, counting both termini. Germline-derived CDR1 and CDR2 are MNHNY and SVGAGI (reference sequence). The CDR3 is CASSSSDRGAYNEQFF.

The chain joins TRBV5-1 to TRBJ1-5, with a weak D call TRBD1 (6 bases). Germline CDR1 is SGHRS and CDR2 is YFSETQ. V lost 4 bases and J lost 3, with 11 bases in between. The CDR3 is made up of 14 amino acids. The CDR3 loop is CASSQGQPNQPQHF. The CDR3 nucleotides are TGCGCCAGCAGCCAGGGACAACCCAATCAGCCCCAGCATTTT.

The chain links TRBV19 to TRBJ1-5; D not resolved. V lost 1 base, J lost 6 bases, and 13 bases lay in between. The CDR3 has 15 residues. The germline gives CDR1 LNHDA, CDR2 SQIVND (reference sequence). The CDR3 DNA sequence: TGTGCCAGTAGTATAGGGTTAGCAGCCACTCAGCCCCAGCATTTT. This encodes CASSIGLAATQPQHF. Drawing the rest from reference TRBV19 and TRBJ1-5, the complete variable domain is DGGITQSPKYLFRKEGQNVTLSCEQNLNHDAMYWYRQDPGQGLRLIYYSQIVNDFQKGDIAEGYSVSREKKESFPLTVTSAQKNPTAFYLCASSIGLAATQPQHFGDGTRLSIL.

The chain carries TRBV7-2 and TRBJ2-7, with D possibly being TRBD2 (6 bases). Germline values: CDR1 SGHTA, CDR2 FQGNSA. V was cut by 5 bases and J by 6 bases, with 17 bases left in between. This CDR3 contains 14 residues. For the CDR3, the DNA is TGTGCCAGCAGCCTAACTGGGCTGGAGGGCGAGCAGTACTTC. Its protein product is CASSLTGLEGEQYF.

This rearrangement joins TRBV7-2 to TRBJ2-7; D ambiguous. With 5 bases removed from V and 0 bases from J, the gap between germline ends came to 14 bases. CDR3 length: 15 residues. CDR1 is SGHTA, CDR2 FQGNSA, per germline. The CDR3 loop is CASSRWGISSYEQYF. Here the CDR3 DNA reads TGTGCCAGCAGCCGCTGGGGAATAAGCTCCTACGAGCAGTACTTC.

This chain uses TRBV5-4 with TRBJ2-1; D is ambiguous. The V gene lost 5 bases and the J gene lost 8 bases, with 14 bases spanning the gap. Germline V gene sequence: CDR1 SGHNT, CDR2 YYREEE (reference sequence). The CDR3 covers 13 residues. CDR3 loop: CASRNHGRDEQFF. The CDR3 coding sequence is TGTGCCAGCAGGAACCACGGACGGGATGAGCAGTTCTTC.

Many counts were recorded for this clone. Different DNA sequences within this sample yield the same CDR3. This chain joins TRBV7-2 and TRBJ2-7; D not resolved. V shed 4 bases and J shed 3 bases, with 4 bases lying between them. The CDR3 extends over 11 amino acids. The germline CDR1 and CDR2 sequences are SGHTA and FQGNSA. Written as DNA, the CDR3 is TGTGCCAGCAGCTCCTACTACGAGCAGTACTTC. This gives the protein CASSSYYEQYF.

This sequence joins TRBV5-6 and TRBJ2-7, with TRBD1 matching 12 bases. V shed 3 bases, J shed 5 bases, and the junction held 6 bases outside the gene matches. This CDR3 has 15 amino acids. Per germline, CDR1 SGHDT and CDR2 YYEEEE. The CDR3 DNA reads as TGTGCCAGCAGCTGGGGGACAGGGGGCGGGGACGAGCAGTACTTC. It yields the protein CASSWGTGGGDEQYF. Full variable domain (outside the CDR3, taken from reference TRBV5-6 and TRBJ2-7): DAGVTQSPTHLIKTRGQQVTLRCSPKSGHDTVSWYQQALGQGPQFIFQYYEEEERQRGNFPDRFSGHQFPNYSSELNVNALLLGDSALYLCASSWGTGGGDEQYFGPGTRLTVT.

The rearrangement uses TRBV19 and TRBJ1-4; weak D call: TRBD1 (5 bases). The germline V gene encodes CDR1 LNHDA and CDR2 SQIVND (reference sequence). The CDR3 is 14 amino acids. Trimming took off 6 bases at V and 2 bases at J, with 10 bases between the two ends. CDR3 DNA: TGTGCCAGTAGAACCAGGGAGACTAATGAAAAACTGTTTTTT. Protein product: CASRTRETNEKLFF.